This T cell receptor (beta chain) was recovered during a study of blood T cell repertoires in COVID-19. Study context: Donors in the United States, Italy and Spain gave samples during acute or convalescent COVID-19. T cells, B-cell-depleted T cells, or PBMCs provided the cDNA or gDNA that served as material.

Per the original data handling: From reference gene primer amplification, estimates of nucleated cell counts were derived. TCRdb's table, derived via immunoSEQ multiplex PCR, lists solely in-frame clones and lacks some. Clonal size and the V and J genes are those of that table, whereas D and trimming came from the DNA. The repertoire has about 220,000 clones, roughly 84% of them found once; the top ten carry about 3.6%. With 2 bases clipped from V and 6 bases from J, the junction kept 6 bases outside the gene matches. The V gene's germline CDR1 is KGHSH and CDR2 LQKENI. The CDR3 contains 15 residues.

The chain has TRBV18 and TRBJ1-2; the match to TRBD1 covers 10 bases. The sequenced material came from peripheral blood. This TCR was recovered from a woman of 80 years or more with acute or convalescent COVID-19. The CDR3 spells CASSPNEGTGDGYTF. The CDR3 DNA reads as TGTGCCAGCTCACCAAACGAGGGGACAGGGGATGGCTACACCTTC.